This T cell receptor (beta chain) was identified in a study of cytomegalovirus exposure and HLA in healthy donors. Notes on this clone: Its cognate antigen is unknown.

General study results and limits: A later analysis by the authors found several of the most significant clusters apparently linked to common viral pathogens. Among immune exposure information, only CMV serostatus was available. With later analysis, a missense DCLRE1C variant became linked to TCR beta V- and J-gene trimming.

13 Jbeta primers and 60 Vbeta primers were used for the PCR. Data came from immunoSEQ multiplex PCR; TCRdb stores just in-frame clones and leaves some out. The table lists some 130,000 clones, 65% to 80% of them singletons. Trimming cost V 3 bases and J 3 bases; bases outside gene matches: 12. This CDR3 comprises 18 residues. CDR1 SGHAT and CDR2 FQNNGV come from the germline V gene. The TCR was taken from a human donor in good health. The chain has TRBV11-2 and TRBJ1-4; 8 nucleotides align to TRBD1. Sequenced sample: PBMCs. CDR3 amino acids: CASSFPQDRARANEKLFF. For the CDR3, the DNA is TGTGCCAGCAGCTTCCCCCAGGACAGGGCCCGGGCTAATGAAAAACTGTTTTTT.